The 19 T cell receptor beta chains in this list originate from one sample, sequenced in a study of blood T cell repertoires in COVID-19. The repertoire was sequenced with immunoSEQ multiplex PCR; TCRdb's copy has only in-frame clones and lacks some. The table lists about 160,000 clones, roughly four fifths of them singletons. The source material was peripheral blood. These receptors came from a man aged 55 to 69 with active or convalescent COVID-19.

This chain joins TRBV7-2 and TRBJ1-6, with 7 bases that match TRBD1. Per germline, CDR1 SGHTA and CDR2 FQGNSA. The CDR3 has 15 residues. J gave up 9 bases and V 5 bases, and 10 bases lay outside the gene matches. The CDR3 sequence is CASSETGTVGSPLHF. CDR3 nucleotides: TGTGCCAGCAGCGAGACCGGGACAGTCGGTTCACCCCTCCACTTT.

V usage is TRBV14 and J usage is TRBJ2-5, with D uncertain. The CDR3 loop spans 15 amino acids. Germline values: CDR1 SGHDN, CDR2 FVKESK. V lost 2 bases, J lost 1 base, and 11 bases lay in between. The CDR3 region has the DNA TGTGCCAGCAGCCAAAAGGCCAGGATCCAAGAGACCCAGTACTTC. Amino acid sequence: CASSQKARIQETQYF. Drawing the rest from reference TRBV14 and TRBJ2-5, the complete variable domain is EAGVTQFPSHSVIEKGQTVTLRCDPISGHDNLYWYRRVMGKEIKFLLHFVKESKQDESGMPNNRFLAERTGGTYSTLKVQPAELEDSGVYFCASSQKARIQETQYFGPGTRLLVL.

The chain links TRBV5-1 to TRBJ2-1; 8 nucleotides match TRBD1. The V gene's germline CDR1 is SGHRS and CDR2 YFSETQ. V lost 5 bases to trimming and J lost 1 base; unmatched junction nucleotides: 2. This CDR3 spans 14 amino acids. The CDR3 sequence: CASRRDRSYNEQFF. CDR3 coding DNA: TGCGCCAGCAGACGGGACAGGTCCTACAATGAGCAGTTCTTC.

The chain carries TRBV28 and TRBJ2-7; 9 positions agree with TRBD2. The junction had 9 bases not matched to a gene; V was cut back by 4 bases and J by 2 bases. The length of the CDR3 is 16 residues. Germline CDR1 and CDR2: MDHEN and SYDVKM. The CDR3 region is CASSSPGQRGAYEQYF. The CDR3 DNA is TGTGCCAGCAGTTCCCCCGGACAGCGGGGGGCCTACGAGCAGTACTTC.

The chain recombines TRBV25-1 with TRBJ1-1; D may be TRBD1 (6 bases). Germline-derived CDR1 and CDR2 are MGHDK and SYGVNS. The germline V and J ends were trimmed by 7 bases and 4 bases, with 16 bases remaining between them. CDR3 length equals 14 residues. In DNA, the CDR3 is TGTGCCAGCATGATGATCGGGGGGCCCACTGAAGCTTTCTTT. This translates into CASMMIGGPTEAFF.

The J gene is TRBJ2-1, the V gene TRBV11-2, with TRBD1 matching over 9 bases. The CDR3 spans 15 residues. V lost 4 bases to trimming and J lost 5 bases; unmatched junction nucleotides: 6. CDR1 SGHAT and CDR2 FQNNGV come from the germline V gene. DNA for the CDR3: TGTGCCAGCAGCTCGGGACAGGGTTTCAACAATGAGCAGTTCTTC. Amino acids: CASSSGQGFNNEQFF.

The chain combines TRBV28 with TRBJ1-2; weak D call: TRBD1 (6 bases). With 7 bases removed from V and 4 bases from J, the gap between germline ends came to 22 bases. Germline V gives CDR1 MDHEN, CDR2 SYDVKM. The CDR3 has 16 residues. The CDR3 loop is CASTLYPLGGPYGYTF. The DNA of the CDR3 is TGTGCCAGCACCCTCTACCCTCTAGGGGGACCCTATGGCTACACCTTC.

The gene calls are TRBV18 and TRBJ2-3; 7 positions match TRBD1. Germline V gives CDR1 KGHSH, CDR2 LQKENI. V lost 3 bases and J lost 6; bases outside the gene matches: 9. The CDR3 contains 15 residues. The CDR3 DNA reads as TGTGCCAGCTCACCGGACAGGACTCTGGCGGATACGCAGTATTTT. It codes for CASSPDRTLADTQYF. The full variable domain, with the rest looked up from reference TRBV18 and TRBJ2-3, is NAGVMQNPRHLVRRRGQEARLRCSPMKGHSHVYWYRQLPEEGLKFMVYLQKENIIDESGMPKERFSAEFPKEGPSILRIQQVVRGDSAAYFCASSPDRTLADTQYFGPGTRLTVL.

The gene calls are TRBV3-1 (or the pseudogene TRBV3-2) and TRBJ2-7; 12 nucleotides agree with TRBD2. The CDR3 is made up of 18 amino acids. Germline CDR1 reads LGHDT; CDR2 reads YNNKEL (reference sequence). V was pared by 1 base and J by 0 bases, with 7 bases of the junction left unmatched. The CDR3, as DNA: TGTGCCAGCAGCCAAGGACTAGCGGGGGTGTTCAGCTCCTACGAGCAGTACTTC. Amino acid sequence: CASSQGLAGVFSSYEQYF.

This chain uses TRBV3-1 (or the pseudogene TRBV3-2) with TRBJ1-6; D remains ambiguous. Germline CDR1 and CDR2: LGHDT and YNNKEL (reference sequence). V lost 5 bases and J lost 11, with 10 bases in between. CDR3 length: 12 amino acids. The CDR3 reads CASSGPGAPLHF. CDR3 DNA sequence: TGTGCCAGCAGCGGACCCGGGGCACCCCTCCACTTT.

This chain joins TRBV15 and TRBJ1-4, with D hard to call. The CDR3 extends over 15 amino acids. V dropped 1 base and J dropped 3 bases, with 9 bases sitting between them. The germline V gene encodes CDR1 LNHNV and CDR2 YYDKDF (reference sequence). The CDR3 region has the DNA TGTGCCACCAGCAGAGCCCCAGGATCTAATGAAAAACTGTTTTTT. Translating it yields CATSRAPGSNEKLFF.

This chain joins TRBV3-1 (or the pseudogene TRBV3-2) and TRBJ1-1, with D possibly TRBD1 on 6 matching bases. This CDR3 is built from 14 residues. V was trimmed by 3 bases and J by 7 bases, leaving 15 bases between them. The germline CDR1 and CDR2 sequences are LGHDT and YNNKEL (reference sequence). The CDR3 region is CASSHRGARDEAFF. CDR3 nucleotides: TGTGCCAGCAGCCATCGGGGGGCTAGGGATGAAGCTTTCTTT.

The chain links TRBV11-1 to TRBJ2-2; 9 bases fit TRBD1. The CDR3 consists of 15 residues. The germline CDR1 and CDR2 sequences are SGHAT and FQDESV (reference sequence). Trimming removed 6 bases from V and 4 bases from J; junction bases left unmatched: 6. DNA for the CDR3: TGTGCCAGCAGAGGGACAGGGTGGGGCACCGGGGAGCTGTTTTTT. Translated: CASRGTGWGTGELFF.

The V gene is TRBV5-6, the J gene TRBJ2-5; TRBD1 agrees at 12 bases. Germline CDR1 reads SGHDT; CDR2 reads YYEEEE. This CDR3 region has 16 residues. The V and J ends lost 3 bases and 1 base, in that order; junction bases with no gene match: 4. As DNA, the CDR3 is TGTGCCAGCAGCTCCGGGACAGGGGGCCGCCAAGAGACCCAGTACTTC. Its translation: CASSSGTGGRQETQYF.

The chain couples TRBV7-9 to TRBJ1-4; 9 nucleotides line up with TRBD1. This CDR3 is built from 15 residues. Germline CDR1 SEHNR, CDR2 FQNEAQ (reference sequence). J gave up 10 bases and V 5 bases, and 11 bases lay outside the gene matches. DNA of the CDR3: TGTGCCAGCAGCCTCCGACAGGGGGGGGAAGTAAAACTGTTTTTT. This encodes CASSLRQGGEVKLFF.

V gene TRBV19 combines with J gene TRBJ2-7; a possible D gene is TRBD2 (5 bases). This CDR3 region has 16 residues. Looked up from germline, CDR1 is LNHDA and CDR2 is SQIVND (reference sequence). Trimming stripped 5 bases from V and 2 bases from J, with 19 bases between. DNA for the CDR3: TGTGCCAGTAGTCCTGTGGCGGGTCGGCCGGCCTACGAGCAGTACTTC. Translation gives CASSPVAGRPAYEQYF.

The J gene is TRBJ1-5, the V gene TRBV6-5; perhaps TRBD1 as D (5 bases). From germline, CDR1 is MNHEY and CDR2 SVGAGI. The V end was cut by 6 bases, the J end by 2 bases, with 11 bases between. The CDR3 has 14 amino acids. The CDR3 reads CASRSPGGNQPQHF. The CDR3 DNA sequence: TGTGCCAGCAGGAGTCCGGGGGGCAATCAGCCCCAGCATTTT.

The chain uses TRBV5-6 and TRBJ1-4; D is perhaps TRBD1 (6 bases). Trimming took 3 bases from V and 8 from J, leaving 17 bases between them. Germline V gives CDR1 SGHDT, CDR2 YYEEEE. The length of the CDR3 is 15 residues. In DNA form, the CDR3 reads TGTGCCAGCAGCTACACCTGGGGGCGGAGGGAAAAACTGTTTTTT. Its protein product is CASSYTWGRREKLFF.

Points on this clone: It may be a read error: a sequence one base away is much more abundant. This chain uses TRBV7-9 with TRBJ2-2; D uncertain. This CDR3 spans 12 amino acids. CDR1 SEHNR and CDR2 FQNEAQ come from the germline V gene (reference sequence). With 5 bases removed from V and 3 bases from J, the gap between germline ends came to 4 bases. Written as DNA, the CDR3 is TGTGCCAGCAGCCCTTACACCGGGGAGCTGTTTTTT. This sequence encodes CASSPYTGELFF.